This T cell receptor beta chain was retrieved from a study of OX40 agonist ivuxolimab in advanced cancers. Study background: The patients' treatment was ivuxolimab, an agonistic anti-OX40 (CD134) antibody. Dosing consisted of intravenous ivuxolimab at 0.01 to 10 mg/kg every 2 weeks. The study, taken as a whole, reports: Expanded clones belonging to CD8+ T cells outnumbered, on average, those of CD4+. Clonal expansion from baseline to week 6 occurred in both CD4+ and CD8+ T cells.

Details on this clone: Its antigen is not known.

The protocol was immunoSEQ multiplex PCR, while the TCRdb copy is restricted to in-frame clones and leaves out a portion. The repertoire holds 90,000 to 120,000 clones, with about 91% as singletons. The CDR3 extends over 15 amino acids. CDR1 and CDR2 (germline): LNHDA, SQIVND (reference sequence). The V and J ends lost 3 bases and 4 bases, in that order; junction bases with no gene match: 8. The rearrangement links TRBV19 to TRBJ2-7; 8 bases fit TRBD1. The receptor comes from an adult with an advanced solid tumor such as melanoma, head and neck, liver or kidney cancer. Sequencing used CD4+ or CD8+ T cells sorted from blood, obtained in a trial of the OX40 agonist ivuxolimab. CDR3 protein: CASSMGDRISYEQYF. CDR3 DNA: TGTGCCAGTAGTATGGGGGACAGGATCTCTTACGAGCAGTACTTC.